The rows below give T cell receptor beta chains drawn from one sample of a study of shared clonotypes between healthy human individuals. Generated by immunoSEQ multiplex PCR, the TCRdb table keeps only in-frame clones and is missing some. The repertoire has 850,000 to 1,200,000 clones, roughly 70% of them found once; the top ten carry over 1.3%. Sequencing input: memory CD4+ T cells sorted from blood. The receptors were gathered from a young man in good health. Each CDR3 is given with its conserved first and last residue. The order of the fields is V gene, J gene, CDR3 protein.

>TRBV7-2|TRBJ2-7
CASSLPGANEQYF
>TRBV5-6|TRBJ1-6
CASNLGNSPLHF
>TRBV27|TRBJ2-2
CASSWVGGELFF
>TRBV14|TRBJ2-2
CASSPGVVPTGELFF
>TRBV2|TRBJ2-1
CASSQLGNEQFF
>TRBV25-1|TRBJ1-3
CASSPGALENTIYF
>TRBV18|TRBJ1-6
CASSPIRANNSPLHF
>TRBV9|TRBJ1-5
CASSSTGGWNQPQHF
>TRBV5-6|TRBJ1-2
CASSSGQGLSGYTF
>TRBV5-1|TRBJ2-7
CASSLALAGYEQYF
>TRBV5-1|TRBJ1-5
CASSFEQGDQPQHF
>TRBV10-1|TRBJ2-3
CASSESYTDTQYF
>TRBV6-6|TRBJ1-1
CATTGGGRMNTEAFF
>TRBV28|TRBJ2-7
CAITKDRGYEQYF
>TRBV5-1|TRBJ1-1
CASSTRMNTEAFF
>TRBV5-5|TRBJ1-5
CASSLTQGHWQPQHF
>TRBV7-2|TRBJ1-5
CASSSARGPGGNQPQHF
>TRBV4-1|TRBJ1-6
CASSRPGQDNSPLHF
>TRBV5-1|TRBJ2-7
CASSITTGEYEQYF
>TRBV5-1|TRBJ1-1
CASSWDASTEAFF
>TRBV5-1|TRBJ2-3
CASSRDTGTDTQYF
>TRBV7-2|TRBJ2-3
CASSFRGATDTQYF
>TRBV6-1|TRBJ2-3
CASSVRNTDTQYF
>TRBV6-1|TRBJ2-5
CASSEGTGAETQYF
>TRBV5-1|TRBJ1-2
CASREINYGYTF
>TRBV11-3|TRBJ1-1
CASSSHTNTEAFF
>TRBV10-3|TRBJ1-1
CAISEGSGAPTEAFF
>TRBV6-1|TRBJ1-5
CASSEVTGVQPQHF
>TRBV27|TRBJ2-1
CASMLAGAPVGEQFF
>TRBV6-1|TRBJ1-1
CASSRGGNTEAFF
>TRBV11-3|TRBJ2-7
CASSPQGAGDEQYF
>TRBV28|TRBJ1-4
CASSYEGINEKLFF
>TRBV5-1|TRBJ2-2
CASSKQIFSNTGELFF
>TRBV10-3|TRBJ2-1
CAISGDLWDEQFF
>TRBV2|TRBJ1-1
CASRGRGMNTEAFF
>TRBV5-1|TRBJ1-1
CASSTRGGNTEAFF
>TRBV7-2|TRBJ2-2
CASSTANTGELFF
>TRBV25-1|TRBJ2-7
CASGLSGTPSYEQYF
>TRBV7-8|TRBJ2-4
CASSLGGSGDGNIQYF
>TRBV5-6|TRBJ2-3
CASSLAEGIAGTQYF
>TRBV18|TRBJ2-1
CASSPIRDRVNEQFF
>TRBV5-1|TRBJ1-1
CASSSGEKNTEAFF
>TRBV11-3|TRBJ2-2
CASSINRDTGELFF
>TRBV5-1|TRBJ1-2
CASSSSGTGNYGYTF
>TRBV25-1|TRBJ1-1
CASSGHRGGITDTEAFF
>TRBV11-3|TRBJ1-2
CASSLFGAATF
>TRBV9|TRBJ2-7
CASSLEGGNSYEQYF
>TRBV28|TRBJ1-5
CASSLLSGLQPQHF
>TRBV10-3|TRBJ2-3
CAIRGDGSTDTQYF
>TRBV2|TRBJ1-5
CASSELQGGNQPQHF